Here is one T cell receptor beta chain with its context. This table comes from immunoSEQ multiplex PCR, and its TCRdb copy is limited to in-frame clones, with some not included. In the table there are some 200,000 clones, under 90% of which are singletons. These data come from a study of blood T cell repertoires in COVID-19. V was pared by 10 bases and J by 4 bases, with 13 bases between. This CDR3 region has 12 residues. Germline CDR1 and CDR2: SEHNR and FQNEAQ (reference sequence). The sample consisted of peripheral blood. The receptor was isolated from a man aged 25 to 40 with active or convalescent COVID-19. The J gene is TRBJ1-1, the V gene TRBV7-9, with unresolved D. The DNA for the CDR3 is TGTGCCATCCCTTCGCGGGGCACTGAAGCTTTCTTT. Amino acids: CAIPSRGTEAFF.